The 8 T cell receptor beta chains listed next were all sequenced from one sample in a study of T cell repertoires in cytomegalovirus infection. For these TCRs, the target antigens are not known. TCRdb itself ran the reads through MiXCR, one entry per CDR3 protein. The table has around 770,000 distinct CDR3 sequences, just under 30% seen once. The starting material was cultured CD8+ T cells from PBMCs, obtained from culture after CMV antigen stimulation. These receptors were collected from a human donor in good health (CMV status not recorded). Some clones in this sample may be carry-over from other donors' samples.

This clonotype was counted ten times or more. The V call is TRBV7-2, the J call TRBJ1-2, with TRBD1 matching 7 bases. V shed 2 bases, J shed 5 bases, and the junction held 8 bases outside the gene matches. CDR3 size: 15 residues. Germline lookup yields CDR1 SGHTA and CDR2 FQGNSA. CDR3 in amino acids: CASSLMSGGGYGYTF. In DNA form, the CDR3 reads TGTGCCAGCAGCTTAATGTCAGGGGGGGGGTATGGCTACACCTTC.

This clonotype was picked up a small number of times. The CDR3 here is CATSRERVGGHNEQFF. In DNA form, the CDR3 reads TGTGCCACCAGCAGAGAACGGGTCGGGGGGCACAATGAGCAGTTCTTC. The chain uses TRBV15 and TRBJ2-1; D may be TRBD2 (7 bases). The V and J ends lost 0 bases and 5 bases respectively, with 14 bases between them. This CDR3 spans 16 amino acids. The germline CDR1 and CDR2 sequences are LNHNV and YYDKDF (reference sequence).

The CDR3 DNA is TGCGCCAGCAGCCAAGTATGGGACGGATCTAACTATGGCTACACCTTC. This gives the protein CASSQVWDGSNYGYTF. The chain employs TRBV4-3 and TRBJ1-2; TRBD1 might be the D (5 bases). From germline, CDR1 is LGHNA and CDR2 YSLEER. The V end lost 1 base, the J end lost 0 bases, and 12 bases lay between the germline ends. The CDR3 runs to 16 residues.

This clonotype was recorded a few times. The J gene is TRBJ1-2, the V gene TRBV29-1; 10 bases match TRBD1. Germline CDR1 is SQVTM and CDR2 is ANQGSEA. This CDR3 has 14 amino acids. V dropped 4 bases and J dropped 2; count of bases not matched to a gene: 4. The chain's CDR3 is CSVGGTGENYGYTF. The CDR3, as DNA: TGCAGCGTTGGAGGGACAGGGGAGAACTATGGCTACACCTTC. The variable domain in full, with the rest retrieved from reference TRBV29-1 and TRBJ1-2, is SAVISQKPSRDICQRGTSLTIQCQVDSQVTMMFWYRQQPGQSLTLIATANQGSEATYESGFVIDKFPISRPNLTFSTLTVSNMSPEDSSIYLCSVGGTGENYGYTFGSGTRLTVV.

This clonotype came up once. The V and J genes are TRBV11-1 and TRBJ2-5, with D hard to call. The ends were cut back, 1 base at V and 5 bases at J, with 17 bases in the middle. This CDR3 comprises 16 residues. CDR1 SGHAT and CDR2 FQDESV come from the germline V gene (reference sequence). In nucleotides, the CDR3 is TGTGCCAGCAGCTTAGAGGACCCTGGCCGCCCGGAGACCCAGTACTTC. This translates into CASSLEDPGRPETQYF.

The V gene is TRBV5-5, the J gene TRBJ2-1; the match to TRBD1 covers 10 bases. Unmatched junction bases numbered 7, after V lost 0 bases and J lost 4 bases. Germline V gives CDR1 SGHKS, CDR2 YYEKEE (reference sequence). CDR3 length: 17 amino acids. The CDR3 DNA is TGTGCCAGCAGCTTGGGGACAGGGGGAGGAATGTACAATGAGCAGTTCTTC. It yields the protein CASSLGTGGGMYNEQFF.

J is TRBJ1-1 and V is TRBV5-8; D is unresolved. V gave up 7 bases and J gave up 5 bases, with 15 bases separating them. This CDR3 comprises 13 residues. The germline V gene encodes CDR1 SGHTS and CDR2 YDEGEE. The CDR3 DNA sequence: TGTGCCAGCGAAAGCGTGGTGAGGACTGAAGCTTTCTTT. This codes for CASESVVRTEAFF.

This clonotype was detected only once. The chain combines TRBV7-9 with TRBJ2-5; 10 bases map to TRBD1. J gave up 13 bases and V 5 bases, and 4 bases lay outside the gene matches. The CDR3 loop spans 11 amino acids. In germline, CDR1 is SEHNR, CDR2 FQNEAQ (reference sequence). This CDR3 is CASSRTGGWYF. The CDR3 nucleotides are TGTGCCAGCAGCCGGACAGGGGGATGGTACTTC.